This T cell receptor (beta chain) derives from a study of memory CD4+ T cells and cytomegalovirus serostatus. Profiled with immunoSEQ multiplex PCR; TCRdb holds only in-frame clones, not every one. This table holds tens of thousands of clones, 60% to 85% found once. Single viable CD3+CD4+CD8-CD45RO+ cells were sorted as the memory CD4+ T cells. This clone was seen a few times. This CDR3 has 15 amino acids. CDR1 and CDR2 from the germline V gene are MNHEY and SVGAGI. V was pared by 5 bases and J by 0 bases, with 14 bases between. Sequencing was done on a sample of memory CD4+ T cells from blood. The clonotype was recovered from an adult in good health and CMV-seropositive. The V call is TRBV6-5, the J call TRBJ2-7; D is undetermined. The CDR3 nucleotides are TGTGCCAGCAGTGCCGAATTTCGAAGCTCCTACGAGCAGTACTTC. Residues: CASSAEFRSSYEQYF.